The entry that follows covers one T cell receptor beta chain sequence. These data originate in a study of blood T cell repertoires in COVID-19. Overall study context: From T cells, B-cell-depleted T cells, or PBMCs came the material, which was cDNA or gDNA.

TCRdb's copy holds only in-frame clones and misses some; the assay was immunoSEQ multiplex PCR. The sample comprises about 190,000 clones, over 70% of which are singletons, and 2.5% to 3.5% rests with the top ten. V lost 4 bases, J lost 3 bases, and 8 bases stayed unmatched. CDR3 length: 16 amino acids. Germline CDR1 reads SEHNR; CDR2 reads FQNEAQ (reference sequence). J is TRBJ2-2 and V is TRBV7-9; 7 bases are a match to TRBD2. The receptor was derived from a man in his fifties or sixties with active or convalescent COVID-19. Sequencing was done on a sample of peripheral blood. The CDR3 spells CASSYYGLGDTGELFF. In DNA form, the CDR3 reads TGTGCCAGCAGCTACTATGGACTAGGTGACACCGGGGAGCTGTTTTTT. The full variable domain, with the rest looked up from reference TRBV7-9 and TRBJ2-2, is DTGVSQNPRHKITKRGQNVTFRCDPISEHNRLYWYRQTLGQGPEFLTYFQNEAQLEKSRLLSDRFSAERPKGSFSTLEIQRTEQGDSAMYLCASSYYGLGDTGELFFGEGSRLTVL.